This T cell receptor beta chain was sequenced during a study of T cell responses to AZD1222 COVID-19 vaccine. The study's findings and limits: CD4 TCRs covered the whole spike, strongest at regions 160-218 and 743-854. Unmutated variant regions are reportedly targeted by nearly half of spike-specific TCRs.

Profiled with immunoSEQ multiplex PCR; TCRdb holds only in-frame clones, not every one. The sample shows about 180,000 clones, approximately 95% of them seen only once. As regards this clone: The antigen is unknown.

The TCR was taken from an adult who received the MenACWY meningococcal vaccine as a control. Sample: peripheral blood, taken 28 days after the second dose of the MenACWY control vaccine.

The CDR3 sequence is CASSLVSGRFSNQPQHF. The CDR3 coding sequence is TGTGCCAGCAGCCTCGTGTCAGGGAGGTTTAGCAATCAGCCCCAGCATTTT. The chain links TRBV6-2 or TRBV6-3 to TRBJ1-5, with D perhaps matching TRBD1 (5 bases). The CDR3 contains 17 residues. Trimming took off 6 bases at V and 0 bases at J, with 18 bases between the two ends. CDR1 is MNHEY and CDR2 is SVGEGT in the germline V gene.